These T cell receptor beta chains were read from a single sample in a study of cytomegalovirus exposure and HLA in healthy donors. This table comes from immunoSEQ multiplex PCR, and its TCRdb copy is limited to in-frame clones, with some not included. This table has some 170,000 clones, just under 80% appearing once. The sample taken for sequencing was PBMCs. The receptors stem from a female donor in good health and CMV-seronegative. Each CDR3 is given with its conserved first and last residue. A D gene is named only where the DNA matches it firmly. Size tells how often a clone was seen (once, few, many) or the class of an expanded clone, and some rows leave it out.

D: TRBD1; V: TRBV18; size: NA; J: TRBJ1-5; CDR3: CASSPGRRTGEGQPQHF; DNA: TGTGCCAGCTCACCAGGCAGGCGGACAGGGGAAGGTCAGCCCCAGCATTTT
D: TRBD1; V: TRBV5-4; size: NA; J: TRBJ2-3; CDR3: CASSLGGTGVGGTQYF; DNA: TGTGCCAGCAGCTTGGGTGGGACAGGAGTAGGAGGCACGCAGTATTTT
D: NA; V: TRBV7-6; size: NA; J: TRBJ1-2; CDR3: CASSSRGGGYTF; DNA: TGTGCCAGCAGCTCCAGAGGCGGTGGCTACACCTTC
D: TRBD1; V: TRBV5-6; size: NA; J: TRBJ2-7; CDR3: CASSSGKGQGAFEQYF; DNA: TGTGCCAGCAGCTCGGGCAAGGGACAGGGGGCGTTCGAGCAGTACTTC
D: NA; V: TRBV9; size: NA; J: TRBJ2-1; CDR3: CASSALRTEALYNEQFF; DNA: TGTGCCAGCAGCGCCCTGCGGACAGAGGCACTCTACAATGAGCAGTTCTTC
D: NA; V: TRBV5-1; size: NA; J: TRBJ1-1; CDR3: CASSSTTGNTEAFF; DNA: TGCGCCAGCAGCTCTACGACGGGGAACACTGAAGCTTTCTTT
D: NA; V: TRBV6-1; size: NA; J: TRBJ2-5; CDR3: CASTQGGWETQYF; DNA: TGTGCCAGCACGCAGGGAGGTTGGGAGACCCAGTACTTC
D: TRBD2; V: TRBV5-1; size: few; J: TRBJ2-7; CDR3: CASSLRPSGGVGQYF; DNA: TGCGCCAGCAGCTTGAGGCCTAGCGGGGGGGTTGGGCAGTACTTC
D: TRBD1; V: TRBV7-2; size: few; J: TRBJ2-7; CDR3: CASSLAGDRGHYEQYF; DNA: TGTGCCAGCAGCTTAGCGGGGGACAGGGGGCACTACGAGCAGTACTTC
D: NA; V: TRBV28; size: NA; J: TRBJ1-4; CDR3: CASRGDEKLFF; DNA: TGTGCCAGCAGAGGGGATGAAAAACTGTTTTTT
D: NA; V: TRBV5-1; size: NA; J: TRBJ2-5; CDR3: CANSLASRTAETQYF; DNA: TGCGCCAACAGCTTGGCCTCCCGGACAGCGGAGACCCAGTACTTC
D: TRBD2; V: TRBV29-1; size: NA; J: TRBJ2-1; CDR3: CSVSPMTSGGAGGKQFF; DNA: TGCAGCGTTTCACCTATGACTAGCGGGGGGGCTGGGGGGAAGCAGTTCTTC
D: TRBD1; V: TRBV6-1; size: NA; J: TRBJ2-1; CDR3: CASSGDRAPYNEQFF; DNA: TGTGCCAGCAGTGGGGACAGGGCCCCCTACAATGAGCAGTTCTTC
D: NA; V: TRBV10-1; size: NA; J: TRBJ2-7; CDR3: CASTRPLAPCSYEQYF; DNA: TGCGCCAGCACTAGACCCCTAGCGCCGTGCTCCTACGAGCAGTACTTC
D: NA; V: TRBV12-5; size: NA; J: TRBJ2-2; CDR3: CASGYQAGELFF; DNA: TGTGCTAGTGGTTACCAGGCCGGGGAGCTGTTTTTT
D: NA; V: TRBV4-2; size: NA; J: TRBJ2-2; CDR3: CASSQEFRELFF; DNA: TGTGCCAGCAGCCAAGAGTTTAGGGAGCTGTTTTTT
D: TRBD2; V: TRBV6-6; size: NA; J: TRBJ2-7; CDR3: CASRQTSGRSPSEQYF; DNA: TGTGCCAGCAGACAAACTAGCGGGAGAAGTCCTTCCGAGCAGTACTTC
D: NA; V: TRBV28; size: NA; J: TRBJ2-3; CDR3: CASSLSVSLLLTDTQYF; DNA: TGTGCCAGCAGTTTATCAGTTTCCCTGCTGCTCACAGATACGCAGTATTTT
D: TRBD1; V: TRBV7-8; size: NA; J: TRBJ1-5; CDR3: CASSLALGTGGLGNQPQHF; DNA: TGTGCCAGCAGCCTCGCCCTAGGGACAGGGGGACTCGGCAATCAGCCCCAGCATTTT
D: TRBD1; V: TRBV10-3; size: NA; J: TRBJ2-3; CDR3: CATIPDRGSTDTQYF; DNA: TGTGCCACCATACCGGACAGGGGGTCGACAGATACGCAGTATTTT
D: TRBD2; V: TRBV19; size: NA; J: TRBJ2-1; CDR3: CASVAPRGINNEQFF; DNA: TGTGCCAGTGTGGCGCCGCGGGGGATAAACAATGAGCAGTTCTTC
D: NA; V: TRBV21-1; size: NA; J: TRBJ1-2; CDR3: CAGSKESPPDQARPNYGYTF; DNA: TGTGCCGGCAGCAAAGAAAGCCCCCCAGACCAGGCCAGACCCAACTATGGCTACACCTTC
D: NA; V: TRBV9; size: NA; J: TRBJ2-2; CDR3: CASSQTSTGELFF; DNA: TGTGCCAGCAGCCAGACTAGCACCGGGGAGCTGTTTTTT
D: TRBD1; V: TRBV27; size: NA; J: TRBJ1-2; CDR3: CASSDRTGGSYGYTF; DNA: TGTGCCAGCAGCGACCGGACAGGGGGGAGCTATGGCTACACCTTC
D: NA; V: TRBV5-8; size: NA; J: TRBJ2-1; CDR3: CASSPTNEQFF; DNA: TGTGCCAGCAGCCCTACCAATGAGCAGTTCTTC
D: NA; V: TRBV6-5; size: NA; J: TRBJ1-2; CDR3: CASSYSLGSNGYTF; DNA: TGTGCCAGCAGTTACTCTCTCGGTAGTAATGGCTACACCTTC
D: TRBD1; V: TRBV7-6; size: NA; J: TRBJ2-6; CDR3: CASSKQGARMYTGANVLTF; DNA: TGTGCCAGCAGCAAACAGGGGGCGCGCATGTATACTGGGGCCAACGTCCTGACTTTC
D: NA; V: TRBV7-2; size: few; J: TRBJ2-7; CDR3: CASSPNPYEQYF; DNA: TGTGCCAGCAGCCCTAACCCTTACGAGCAGTACTTC
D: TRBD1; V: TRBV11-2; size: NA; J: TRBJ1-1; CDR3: CASSPPRGVAEAFF; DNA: TGTGCCAGCAGCCCCCCCAGGGGGGTCGCTGAAGCTTTCTTT
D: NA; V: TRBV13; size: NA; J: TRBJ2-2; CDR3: CASSFFTGELFF; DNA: TGTGCCAGCAGCTTCTTCACCGGGGAGCTGTTTTTT
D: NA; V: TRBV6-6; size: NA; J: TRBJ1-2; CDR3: CASSYSPGEGRGYTF; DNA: TGTGCCAGCAGTTACTCGCCAGGAGAGGGGAGGGGCTACACCTTC